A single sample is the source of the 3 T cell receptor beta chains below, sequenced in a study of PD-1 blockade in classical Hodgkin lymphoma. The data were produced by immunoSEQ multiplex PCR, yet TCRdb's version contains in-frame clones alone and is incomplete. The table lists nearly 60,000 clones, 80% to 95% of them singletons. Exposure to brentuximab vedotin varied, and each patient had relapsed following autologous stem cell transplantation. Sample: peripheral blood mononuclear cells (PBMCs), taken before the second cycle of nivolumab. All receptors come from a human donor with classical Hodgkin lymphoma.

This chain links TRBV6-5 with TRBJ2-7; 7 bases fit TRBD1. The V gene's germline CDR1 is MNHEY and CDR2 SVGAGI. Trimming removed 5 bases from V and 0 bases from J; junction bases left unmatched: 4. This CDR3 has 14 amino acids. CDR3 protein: CASSPGQASYEQYF. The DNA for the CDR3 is TGTGCCAGCAGTCCAGGACAGGCCTCCTACGAGCAGTACTTC.

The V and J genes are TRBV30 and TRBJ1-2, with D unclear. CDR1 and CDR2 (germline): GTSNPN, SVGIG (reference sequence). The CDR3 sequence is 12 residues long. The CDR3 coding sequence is TGTGCTTCCGATGGACCCCTGGGTTTCTACACCTTC. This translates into CASDGPLGFYTF.

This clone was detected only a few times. The DNA for the CDR3 is TGTGCCAGCAGCTTGCAGGGTAACGCCGGGGAGCTGTTTTTT. Its protein is CASSLQGNAGELFF. This chain connects TRBV7-3 to TRBJ2-2; a possible D gene is TRBD1 (5 bases). This CDR3 is built from 14 residues. CDR1 SGHTA and CDR2 FQGTGA come from the germline V gene. The V and J ends lost 3 bases and 6 bases respectively, with 11 bases between them.